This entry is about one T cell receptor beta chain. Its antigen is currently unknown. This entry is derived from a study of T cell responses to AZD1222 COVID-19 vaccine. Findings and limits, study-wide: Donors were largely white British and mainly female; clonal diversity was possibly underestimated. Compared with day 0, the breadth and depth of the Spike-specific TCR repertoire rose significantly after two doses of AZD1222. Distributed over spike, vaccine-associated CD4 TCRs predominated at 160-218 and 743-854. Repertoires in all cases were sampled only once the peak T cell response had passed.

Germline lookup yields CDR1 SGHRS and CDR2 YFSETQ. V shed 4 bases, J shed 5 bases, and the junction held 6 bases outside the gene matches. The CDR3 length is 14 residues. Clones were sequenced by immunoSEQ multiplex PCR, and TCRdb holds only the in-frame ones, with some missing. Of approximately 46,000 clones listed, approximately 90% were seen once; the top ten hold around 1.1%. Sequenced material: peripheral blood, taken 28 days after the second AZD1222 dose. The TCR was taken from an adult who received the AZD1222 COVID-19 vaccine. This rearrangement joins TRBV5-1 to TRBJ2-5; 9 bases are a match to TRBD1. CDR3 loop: CASSPGQGEETQYF. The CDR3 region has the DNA TGCGCCAGCAGCCCGGGACAGGGCGAGGAGACCCAGTACTTC.